These T cell receptor beta chains were read from a single sample in a study of T and B cells in COVID-19 patients. TCRdb reprocessed the multiplex PCR reads with MiXCR, giving one entry per CDR3 protein. This sample has 6,000 or so distinct CDR3 sequences, with 25% to 30% found just once. The sample consisted of blood. The source of these receptors is a human donor with active COVID-19. The donor label of this sample is uncertain. Both conserved end residues are part of each CDR3. A D gene is named only where the DNA matches it firmly. Size values are once, few and many counts, or a class for expanded clones, and some rows have none.

j_gene,v_gene,abundance,d_gene,CDR3aa,CDR3nt
TRBJ1-2,TRBV29-1,medium-sized,NA,CSVESGTDRYGYTF,TGCAGCGTTGAATCCGGGACCGATCGCTATGGCTACACCTTC
TRBJ1-1,TRBV11-3,NA,NA,CASSLDKPSTEAFF,TGTGCCAGCAGCTTAGACAAGCCCAGCACTGAAGCTTTCTTT
TRBJ1-5,TRBV6-5,NA,NA,CASSIGQSNQPQHF,TGTGCCAGCAGTATCGGCCAGAGCAATCAGCCCCAGCATTTT
TRBJ1-1,TRBV19,medium-sized,NA,CASSIVGQGWTEAFF,TGTGCCAGTAGTATAGTTGGGCAGGGGTGGACTGAAGCTTTCTTT
TRBJ2-2,TRBV6-5,medium-sized,TRBD2,CASRLAGAGELFF,TGTGCCAGCAGACTAGCGGGGGCCGGGGAGCTGTTTTTT
TRBJ2-5,TRBV7-2,few,NA,CASSPPGETQYF,TGTGCCAGCAGCCCCCCAGGAGAGACCCAGTACTTC
TRBJ2-2,TRBV5-6,medium-sized,TRBD2,CASSPAGLAIPGELFF,TGTGCCAGCAGCCCAGCCGGACTAGCGATCCCCGGGGAGCTGTTTTTT
TRBJ1-5,TRBV19,medium-sized,TRBD1,CASSILGQGGQPQHF,TGTGCCAGTAGTATTTTGGGACAGGGCGGCCAGCCCCAGCATTTT
TRBJ2-7,TRBV6-5,NA,NA,CASSYSSRLAYEQYF,TGTGCCAGCAGTTACTCGTCTAGATTAGCCTACGAGCAGTACTTC
TRBJ1-2,TRBV29-1,medium-sized,NA,CSVGSGGYTF,TGCAGCGTTGGATCAGGTGGCTACACCTTC
TRBJ2-7,TRBV11-3,NA,TRBD1,CASSLTGDSYEQYF,TGTGCCAGCAGCTTAACAGGGGATTCCTACGAGCAGTACTTC
TRBJ1-2,TRBV6-5,NA,TRBD1,CASSPGGGYGYTF,TGTGCCAGCAGCCCAGGGGGCGGCTATGGCTACACCTTC
TRBJ1-6,TRBV27,NA,NA,CASRWAGDSPLHF,TGTGCCAGCAGGTGGGCCGGTGATTCACCCCTCCACTTT
TRBJ2-1,TRBV10-3,NA,NA,CAITESGNEQFF,TGTGCCATCACTGAGTCCGGCAATGAGCAGTTCTTC
TRBJ2-1,TRBV6-5,medium-sized,TRBD1,CASSYPGGTGYNEQFF,TGTGCCAGCAGTTACCCAGGGGGGACAGGCTACAATGAGCAGTTCTTC
TRBJ2-3,TRBV5-4,few,TRBD2,CASSLRASGRTDTQYF,TGTGCCAGCAGCCTTAGAGCCAGCGGGAGAACAGATACGCAGTATTTT
TRBJ1-1,TRBV13,once,NA,CASSLDQSVNTEAFF,TGTGCCAGCAGCTTAGATCAGAGCGTGAACACTGAAGCTTTCTTT
TRBJ2-3,TRBV5-1,few,TRBD2,CASSFSGERTDTQYF,TGCGCCAGCAGCTTTAGCGGGGAAAGGACAGATACGCAGTATTTT
TRBJ1-3,TRBV12-3/TRBV12-4,NA,NA,CASSLTGSGNTIYF,TGTGCCAGCAGTTTAACGGGAAGTGGAAACACCATATATTTT
TRBJ2-7,TRBV27,medium-sized,TRBD1,CASSLRQGVYEQYF,TGTGCCAGCAGTTTACGACAGGGGGTCTACGAGCAGTACTTC
TRBJ1-2,TRBV11-2,NA,TRBD1,CASSSDRTYGYTF,TGTGCCAGCAGCTCGGACAGGACCTATGGCTACACCTTC
TRBJ2-3,TRBV5-7,NA,NA,CASSLKVAEITDTQYF,TGTGCCAGCAGCTTGAAGGTAGCGGAAATCACAGATACGCAGTATTTT
TRBJ2-6,TRBV19,medium-sized,TRBD1,CASIQRAGGTSLANVLTF,TGTGCCAGTATCCAAAGGGCAGGGGGTACCTCTCTGGCCAACGTCCTGACTTTC
TRBJ2-3,TRBV19,medium-sized,NA,CASSTGQSDTQYF,TGTGCCAGTAGTACGGGACAATCAGATACGCAGTATTTT
TRBJ1-3,TRBV19,medium-sized,TRBD1,CATSTGTSGNTIYF,TGTGCCACCTCGACAGGGACCTCTGGAAACACCATATATTTT
TRBJ2-3,TRBV5-1,few,TRBD2,CASSPSSGGAGTQYF,TGCGCCAGCAGTCCATCTAGCGGGGGGGCGGGAACGCAGTATTTT
TRBJ2-7,TRBV6-5,NA,NA,CASSDTWFSYEQYF,TGTGCCAGCAGTGACACCTGGTTCTCCTACGAGCAGTACTTC
TRBJ2-7,TRBV19,medium-sized,TRBD1,CASSPTGAVFGQYF,TGTGCCAGTAGCCCCACAGGGGCAGTATTCGGGCAGTACTTC
TRBJ1-1,TRBV5-1,NA,NA,CASSLFKASEPGEAFF,TGCGCCAGCAGCTTGTTTAAGGCTTCGGAACCAGGCGAAGCTTTCTTT
TRBJ2-1,TRBV19,medium-sized,TRBD2,CASSGGDSYNEQFF,TGTGCCAGTAGTGGGGGGGATTCCTACAATGAGCAGTTCTTC
TRBJ2-5,TRBV27,medium-sized,NA,CASSHNRETQYF,TGTGCCAGCAGCCACAACAGGGAGACCCAGTACTTC
TRBJ1-4,TRBV18,once,TRBD1,CASSPGQGLNEKLFF,TGTGCCAGCTCACCCGGACAGGGCCTCAATGAAAAACTGTTTTTT
TRBJ1-3,TRBV7-6,NA,NA,CASSLERLDTIYF,TGTGCCAGCAGCTTAGAACGGCTGGACACCATATATTTT
TRBJ2-6,TRBV5-1,few,NA,CASSPVTGSGANVLTF,TGCGCCAGCAGCCCAGTGACGGGCTCTGGGGCCAACGTCCTGACTTTC
TRBJ1-5,TRBV29-1,medium-sized,NA,CSVLVGNQPQHF,TGCAGCGTACTCGTAGGCAATCAGCCCCAGCATTTT
TRBJ2-2,TRBV18,medium-sized,NA,CASSLRQGELFF,TGTGCCAGCTCACTTCGACAGGGGGAGCTGTTTTTT
TRBJ1-5,TRBV6-5,NA,NA,CASRNGGTTQPQHF,TGTGCCAGCAGAAACGGAGGGACAACTCAGCCCCAGCATTTT
TRBJ2-1,TRBV9,NA,TRBD1,CASSGTGILNEQFF,TGTGCCAGCAGCGGGACAGGGATTTTAAATGAGCAGTTCTTC
TRBJ1-2,TRBV6-1,few,TRBD1,CASSEGAGGYGYTF,TGTGCCAGCAGTGAGGGGGCAGGGGGCTATGGCTACACCTTC
TRBJ2-1,TRBV19,medium-sized,TRBD1,CASRTYDREIF,TGTGCCAGTAGGACCTATGACAGGGAGATCTTC
TRBJ2-1,TRBV19,medium-sized,TRBD1,CASSSAGTGTYNEQFF,TGTGCCAGTAGTTCGGCCGGGACAGGGACTTACAATGAGCAGTTCTTC
TRBJ2-4,TRBV7-9,NA,NA,CASSLGGGGGNIQYF,TGTGCCAGCAGCTTAGGGGGGGGCGGGGGAAACATTCAGTACTTC
TRBJ1-6,TRBV19,medium-sized,NA,CASRPWAGSSYNSPLHF,TGTGCCAGTAGACCTTGGGCAGGGAGCTCCTATAATTCACCCCTCCACTTT
TRBJ2-7,TRBV27,once,NA,CTSSLGGGLHEGQYF,TGTACCAGCAGTTTGGGGGGGGGGCTTCATGAAGGGCAGTACTTC
TRBJ1-2,TRBV12-3/TRBV12-4,NA,NA,CASSSRGWYGYTF,TGTGCCAGCAGTTCTAGGGGGTGGTATGGCTACACCTTC
TRBJ1-2,TRBV6-1,NA,TRBD1,CASSELGGDRAYGYTF,TGTGCCAGCAGTGAATTGGGGGGGGACAGGGCCTATGGCTACACCTTC
TRBJ2-7,TRBV30,few,NA,CAWSGSGRHSYEQYF,TGTGCCTGGAGTGGTTCGGGTAGACATTCCTACGAGCAGTACTTC
TRBJ2-6,TRBV30,medium-sized,TRBD1,CAWRADRASSGANVLTF,TGTGCCTGGAGGGCGGACAGGGCCAGCTCTGGGGCCAACGTCCTGACTTTC
TRBJ1-1,TRBV6-2/TRBV6-3,few,TRBD1,CASSLGTGRMNTEAFF,TGTGCCAGCAGTTTGGGGACAGGGAGGATGAACACTGAAGCTTTCTTT
TRBJ2-7,TRBV19,medium-sized,NA,CASSRLNAAYEQYF,TGTGCCAGTAGTAGACTAAATGCGGCCTACGAGCAGTACTTC
TRBJ1-2,TRBV19,medium-sized,TRBD1,CASQAGTGVTNYGYTF,TGTGCCAGTCAAGCCGGGACAGGGGTGACTAACTATGGCTACACCTTC
TRBJ2-1,TRBV19,NA,TRBD1,CASSIAGTGTHLSSYNEQFF,TGTGCCAGTAGTATAGCCGGGACAGGCACACATTTGAGCTCCTACAATGAGCAGTTCTTC